Listed below are T cell receptor beta chains from one sample, sequenced in a study of cytomegalovirus exposure and HLA in healthy donors. Generated by immunoSEQ multiplex PCR, the TCRdb table keeps only in-frame clones and is missing some. The sample lists 250,000 to 300,000 clones, roughly 81% occurring once. The specimen sequenced was PBMCs. The source of these receptors is a woman aged 40-49 years in good health and CMV-seropositive. CDR3s include the opening cysteine and the closing phenylalanine or tryptophan. Fields, in order: V gene, D gene, J gene, clone size, CDR3 length, CDR3 DNA, CDR3 protein. The D gene is left open where the match is weak. The listing skips clone size in some rows; elsewhere it reads once, few, many or a size class.

V gene: TRBV19; D gene: -; J gene: TRBJ2-4; clone size: -; CDR3 length: 14; CDR3 DNA: TGTGCCAGTAAGCCCGGGGGACTGCCAAACATTCAGTACTTC; CDR3 protein: CASKPGGLPNIQYF
V gene: TRBV7-3; D gene: -; J gene: TRBJ2-1; clone size: few; CDR3 length: 16; CDR3 DNA: TGTGCCAGCAGCTTGTCTTCTACCCGCTCCTACAATGAGCAGTTCTTC; CDR3 protein: CASSLSSTRSYNEQFF
V gene: TRBV28; D gene: TRBD2; J gene: TRBJ2-7; clone size: -; CDR3 length: 11; CDR3 DNA: TGTGCCAGTAGCGGGACCTACGAGCAGTACTTC; CDR3 protein: CASSGTYEQYF
V gene: TRBV27; D gene: -; J gene: TRBJ2-2; clone size: -; CDR3 length: 15; CDR3 DNA: TGTGCCAGCTATCTTGGGGCTGGGGCAGCCGGGGAGCTGTTTTTT; CDR3 protein: CASYLGAGAAGELFF
V gene: TRBV19; D gene: -; J gene: TRBJ1-4; clone size: -; CDR3 length: 14; CDR3 DNA: TGTGCCAGTAGCCTAACACAGACTAATGAAAAACTGTTTTTT; CDR3 protein: CASSLTQTNEKLFF
V gene: TRBV30; D gene: -; J gene: TRBJ1-3; clone size: -; CDR3 length: 14; CDR3 DNA: TGTGCCTGGATGTGGAGCAGCGATGCAAACACCATATATTTT; CDR3 protein: CAWMWSSDANTIYF
V gene: TRBV27; D gene: -; J gene: TRBJ2-1; clone size: -; CDR3 length: 16; CDR3 DNA: TGTGCCAGCAGAGGAATGGGTCGGGGGTCCTACAATGAGCAGTTCTTC; CDR3 protein: CASRGMGRGSYNEQFF
V gene: TRBV11-3; D gene: TRBD2; J gene: TRBJ2-7; clone size: -; CDR3 length: 16; CDR3 DNA: TGTGCCAGCAGCTACAGGACTAGCGCGAGCTCCTACGAGCAGTACTTC; CDR3 protein: CASSYRTSASSYEQYF
V gene: TRBV29-1; D gene: TRBD1; J gene: TRBJ1-2; clone size: -; CDR3 length: 14; CDR3 DNA: TGCAGCTCTGGACAGGGGGCGGAGATGAATGGCTACACCTTC; CDR3 protein: CSSGQGAEMNGYTF
V gene: TRBV28; D gene: -; J gene: TRBJ2-3; clone size: -; CDR3 length: 14; CDR3 DNA: TGTGCCAGCAGTTTGTGGGAGTCAGCGGTTACGCAGTATTTT; CDR3 protein: CASSLWESAVTQYF
V gene: TRBV7-9; D gene: TRBD2; J gene: TRBJ2-3; clone size: -; CDR3 length: 17; CDR3 DNA: TGTGCCAGCAGCCAGGGGACTAGCGGAGCTCGCACAGATACGCAGTATTTT; CDR3 protein: CASSQGTSGARTDTQYF
V gene: TRBV16; D gene: TRBD1; J gene: TRBJ2-7; clone size: -; CDR3 length: 15; CDR3 DNA: TGTGCCAGCAGCCAAGGTGGGACAGGTACCTACGAGCAGTACTTC; CDR3 protein: CASSQGGTGTYEQYF
V gene: TRBV13; D gene: -; J gene: TRBJ2-3; clone size: -; CDR3 length: 13; CDR3 DNA: TGTGCCAGCAGCTTAGTATCGGCAGATACGCAGTATTTT; CDR3 protein: CASSLVSADTQYF
V gene: TRBV7-8; D gene: -; J gene: TRBJ1-5; clone size: -; CDR3 length: 13; CDR3 DNA: TGTGCCAGCAGCCAGACGACAGATCAGCCCCAGCATTTT; CDR3 protein: CASSQTTDQPQHF
V gene: TRBV27; D gene: TRBD1; J gene: TRBJ2-7; clone size: -; CDR3 length: 16; CDR3 DNA: TGTGCCAGCAGTTTAAGGTCGGGACAGGGGGCCTCCGAGCAGTACTTC; CDR3 protein: CASSLRSGQGASEQYF
V gene: TRBV11-3; D gene: -; J gene: TRBJ2-7; clone size: -; CDR3 length: 15; CDR3 DNA: TGTGCCAGCAGCTTTGGAGGCAGGACCTTGGGTGGACAGTACTTC; CDR3 protein: CASSFGGRTLGGQYF
V gene: TRBV13; D gene: TRBD2; J gene: TRBJ2-2; clone size: -; CDR3 length: 18; CDR3 DNA: TGTGCCAGCAGCTTAGCGTCTAGCGGGAGTTCGAACACCGGGGAGCTGTTTTTT; CDR3 protein: CASSLASSGSSNTGELFF
V gene: TRBV29-1; D gene: -; J gene: TRBJ2-6; clone size: -; CDR3 length: 16; CDR3 DNA: TGCAGCGTTGAAGTAACAGGGCCGTCTGGGGCCAACGTCCTGACTTTC; CDR3 protein: CSVEVTGPSGANVLTF
V gene: TRBV7-9; D gene: -; J gene: TRBJ1-5; clone size: -; CDR3 length: 19; CDR3 DNA: TGTGCCAGCAGCTTAGCCCAGGAGGAGGGGCTGAATAGCAATCAGCCCCAGCATTTT; CDR3 protein: CASSLAQEEGLNSNQPQHF
V gene: TRBV9; D gene: -; J gene: TRBJ2-3; clone size: -; CDR3 length: 15; CDR3 DNA: TGTGCCAGCAGCGAGGTGGGGCAGATCACAGATACGCAGTATTTT; CDR3 protein: CASSEVGQITDTQYF
V gene: TRBV15; D gene: TRBD2; J gene: TRBJ2-4; clone size: -; CDR3 length: 16; CDR3 DNA: TGTGCCACCAGCCCTGAACTAGCGGTAGCCAAAAACATTCAGTACTTC; CDR3 protein: CATSPELAVAKNIQYF
V gene: TRBV18; D gene: -; J gene: TRBJ1-1; clone size: -; CDR3 length: 16; CDR3 DNA: TGTGCCAGCTCACCGTCTAGCACAGCCACCGGCGCTGAAGCTTTCTTT; CDR3 protein: CASSPSSTATGAEAFF
V gene: TRBV6-5; D gene: -; J gene: TRBJ1-6; clone size: -; CDR3 length: 14; CDR3 DNA: TGTGCCAGCAGTTATTCCAGGCGCTATTCACCCCTCCACTTT; CDR3 protein: CASSYSRRYSPLHF
V gene: TRBV29-1; D gene: TRBD1; J gene: TRBJ1-2; clone size: -; CDR3 length: 14; CDR3 DNA: TGCAGCGTACCCTTTTACAGGGGAGGCTATGGCTACACCTTC; CDR3 protein: CSVPFYRGGYGYTF
V gene: TRBV28; D gene: TRBD1; J gene: TRBJ1-2; clone size: -; CDR3 length: 16; CDR3 DNA: TGTGCCAGCAGTTGGGGGACAGGGGTTTCCCTTGAGGGCTACACCTTC; CDR3 protein: CASSWGTGVSLEGYTF
V gene: TRBV29-1; D gene: -; J gene: TRBJ1-1; clone size: -; CDR3 length: 15; CDR3 DNA: TGCAGCGTTGAAGCGTCCAGGACACTAAACACTGAAGCTTTCTTT; CDR3 protein: CSVEASRTLNTEAFF
V gene: TRBV9; D gene: TRBD2; J gene: TRBJ2-5; clone size: -; CDR3 length: 16; CDR3 DNA: TGTGCCAGCAGCGTAGGCGGGAGCCCCGGATGGGAGACCCAGTACTTC; CDR3 protein: CASSVGGSPGWETQYF
V gene: TRBV9; D gene: TRBD2; J gene: TRBJ2-1; clone size: -; CDR3 length: 16; CDR3 DNA: TGTGCCAGCAGCGTATCTAGTAGCGGGTTTTACAATGAGCAGTTCTTC; CDR3 protein: CASSVSSSGFYNEQFF
V gene: TRBV4-2; D gene: TRBD1; J gene: TRBJ1-1; clone size: -; CDR3 length: 17; CDR3 DNA: TGTGCCAGCAGCCAAGGGCAGGGGGCCAATATGAACACTGAAGCTTTCTTT; CDR3 protein: CASSQGQGANMNTEAFF
V gene: TRBV4-3; D gene: -; J gene: TRBJ2-2; clone size: -; CDR3 length: 16; CDR3 DNA: TGCGCCAGCAGCCAAGAACAAATTATGAACACCGGGGAGCTGTTTTTT; CDR3 protein: CASSQEQIMNTGELFF
V gene: TRBV19; D gene: TRBD1; J gene: TRBJ2-3; clone size: -; CDR3 length: 14; CDR3 DNA: TGTGCCAGTAGTGCCGGGACAGGGGCAGATACGCAGTATTTT; CDR3 protein: CASSAGTGADTQYF
V gene: TRBV7-7; D gene: -; J gene: TRBJ1-1; clone size: few; CDR3 length: 13; CDR3 DNA: TGTGCTAGCTCTCAGGGGAGGAACACTGAAGCTTTCTTT; CDR3 protein: CASSQGRNTEAFF
V gene: TRBV5-6; D gene: -; J gene: TRBJ1-5; clone size: -; CDR3 length: 13; CDR3 DNA: TGTGCCAGCAGCTTGCAGGGGCACCAGCCCCAGCATTTT; CDR3 protein: CASSLQGHQPQHF
V gene: TRBV30; D gene: -; J gene: TRBJ1-5; clone size: -; CDR3 length: 15; CDR3 DNA: TGTGCCTGGAGTGTACCGGGAACGAGCAATCAGCCCCAGCATTTT; CDR3 protein: CAWSVPGTSNQPQHF
V gene: TRBV28; D gene: TRBD1; J gene: TRBJ1-6; clone size: -; CDR3 length: 14; CDR3 DNA: TGTGCCAGCATTCCCGGGACAGGGTTTTCACCCCTCCACTTT; CDR3 protein: CASIPGTGFSPLHF
V gene: TRBV28; D gene: TRBD1; J gene: TRBJ2-7; clone size: once; CDR3 length: 12; CDR3 DNA: TGTGCCAGCAGTTTACCACAGGGGGCGTTTTACTTC; CDR3 protein: CASSLPQGAFYF
V gene: TRBV19; D gene: TRBD1; J gene: TRBJ2-2; clone size: -; CDR3 length: 15; CDR3 DNA: TGTGCCAGTAGTATCATGGGGACAGGGCCCGGGGAGCTGTTTTTT; CDR3 protein: CASSIMGTGPGELFF
V gene: TRBV4-3; D gene: -; J gene: TRBJ2-7; clone size: -; CDR3 length: 14; CDR3 DNA: TGCGCCAGCAGCCAAGACACAGGTTTATACGAGCAGTACTTC; CDR3 protein: CASSQDTGLYEQYF
V gene: TRBV7-2; D gene: -; J gene: TRBJ2-6; clone size: -; CDR3 length: 18; CDR3 DNA: TGTGCCAGCAGCTCACCGCCGGGACTCAACTCTGGGGCCAACGTCCTGACTTTC; CDR3 protein: CASSSPPGLNSGANVLTF
V gene: TRBV9; D gene: TRBD2; J gene: TRBJ2-7; clone size: -; CDR3 length: 15; CDR3 DNA: TGTGCCAGCAGCGCCGGGGGGGACGTCTGGAACGAGCAGTACTTC; CDR3 protein: CASSAGGDVWNEQYF
V gene: TRBV4-3; D gene: -; J gene: TRBJ2-1; clone size: -; CDR3 length: 15; CDR3 DNA: TGCGCCAGCAGCCAAGGGGGCGGGAACCACAATGAGCAGTTCTTC; CDR3 protein: CASSQGGGNHNEQFF
V gene: TRBV11-3; D gene: -; J gene: TRBJ1-1; clone size: once; CDR3 length: 14; CDR3 DNA: TGTGCCAGCAGCTTAAGGGTCGGGATAACTGAAGCTTTCTTT; CDR3 protein: CASSLRVGITEAFF
V gene: TRBV5-1; D gene: TRBD2; J gene: TRBJ2-3; clone size: -; CDR3 length: 16; CDR3 DNA: TGCGCCAGCAGACCCATTCTAGCGGGAGTTGGAGATACGCAGTATTTT; CDR3 protein: CASRPILAGVGDTQYF
V gene: TRBV5-1; D gene: -; J gene: TRBJ1-2; clone size: once; CDR3 length: 12; CDR3 DNA: TGCGCCAGCAGCTTGGAAGCATATGGCTACACCTTC; CDR3 protein: CASSLEAYGYTF
V gene: TRBV28; D gene: TRBD2; J gene: TRBJ2-1; clone size: -; CDR3 length: 21; CDR3 DNA: TGTGCCAGCAGGTTAAGGTTGGCAGGACCTTCTAGCGGGGGCCACTACAATGAGCAGTTCTTC; CDR3 protein: CASRLRLAGPSSGGHYNEQFF
V gene: TRBV7-6; D gene: TRBD1; J gene: TRBJ2-7; clone size: -; CDR3 length: 15; CDR3 DNA: TGTGCCAGCAGCAGGACAGGCGTTGAGTCCTACGAGCAGTACTTC; CDR3 protein: CASSRTGVESYEQYF
V gene: TRBV30; D gene: TRBD1; J gene: TRBJ2-7; clone size: -; CDR3 length: 14; CDR3 DNA: TGTGCCTGGAGTGCCGGGACAGGGGGGTACGAGCAGTACTTC; CDR3 protein: CAWSAGTGGYEQYF
V gene: TRBV5-5; D gene: -; J gene: TRBJ2-2; clone size: once; CDR3 length: 16; CDR3 DNA: TGTGCCAGCAGCTTACGACACCATAATGATTTCGGGGAGCTGTTTTTT; CDR3 protein: CASSLRHHNDFGELFF
V gene: TRBV30; D gene: -; J gene: TRBJ1-3; clone size: few; CDR3 length: 14; CDR3 DNA: TGTGCCTGGAGTGTACACTACTCTGGAAACACCATATATTTT; CDR3 protein: CAWSVHYSGNTIYF
V gene: TRBV18; D gene: -; J gene: TRBJ1-3; clone size: -; CDR3 length: 13; CDR3 DNA: TGTGCCAGCCAACGGACAGACGGAAACACCATATATTTT; CDR3 protein: CASQRTDGNTIYF
V gene: TRBV6-5; D gene: TRBD1; J gene: TRBJ1-2; clone size: -; CDR3 length: 15; CDR3 DNA: TGTGCCAGCAGTTACGCCGGGACAGGAACCTATGGCTACACCTTC; CDR3 protein: CASSYAGTGTYGYTF
V gene: TRBV19; D gene: TRBD1; J gene: TRBJ1-2; clone size: -; CDR3 length: 14; CDR3 DNA: TGTGCCAGTAGTATCACAGGGGGCGACTATGGCTACACCTTC; CDR3 protein: CASSITGGDYGYTF
V gene: TRBV30; D gene: TRBD2; J gene: TRBJ2-3; clone size: -; CDR3 length: 15; CDR3 DNA: TGTGCCTGGACTAGCGGGACAACTAGCACAGATACGCAGTATTTT; CDR3 protein: CAWTSGTTSTDTQYF
V gene: TRBV2; D gene: TRBD1; J gene: TRBJ1-2; clone size: -; CDR3 length: 14; CDR3 DNA: TGTGCCAGCAGGGAGGGGACAGGGGCGGGTGGCTACACCTTC; CDR3 protein: CASREGTGAGGYTF
V gene: TRBV7-8; D gene: -; J gene: TRBJ2-7; clone size: -; CDR3 length: 13; CDR3 DNA: TGTGCCAGCAGCTTAGAGTTGAGCTACGAGCAGTACTTC; CDR3 protein: CASSLELSYEQYF
V gene: TRBV19; D gene: TRBD2; J gene: TRBJ2-7; clone size: few; CDR3 length: 15; CDR3 DNA: TGTGCCAGTAGTAACCCTCTAGCGGGAGCCTACGAGCAGTACTTC; CDR3 protein: CASSNPLAGAYEQYF
V gene: TRBV30; D gene: TRBD2; J gene: TRBJ2-1; clone size: -; CDR3 length: 13; CDR3 DNA: TGTGCCTGTTCCATAGCGGGAGCAAATGAGCAGTTCTTC; CDR3 protein: CACSIAGANEQFF